This T cell receptor beta chain was observed in a study of blood T cell repertoires in COVID-19. Participants had their cohort set by participant-reported clinical history. Repertoires were generated with immunoSEQ multiplex PCR, while TCRdb's copy carries only in-frame clones and drops some. The sample consists of over 110,000 clones, over 75% of them appearing once. In germline, CDR1 is SGHAT, CDR2 FQDESV (reference sequence). V lost 3 bases, J lost 0 bases, and 9 bases lay in between. There are 14 residues in the CDR3. The rearrangement uses TRBV11-1 and TRBJ2-7; D unclear. Sequencing was performed on PBMCs or T cells enriched from blood (not recorded which). The source is a man aged 45-65 years in a cohort exposed to, infected with or recovered from COVID-19 (not recorded which). The CDR3 coding sequence is TGTGCCAGCAGCTTCCAGGCCCACTCCTACGAGCAGTACTTC. Protein product: CASSFQAHSYEQYF.